This TCR beta chain was captured by sequencing in a study of T-cell memory formation after mild COVID-19. Study-wide points: Researchers report contracting CD4+ clones mostly in CM and EM, with CD8+ clones in EMRA. Researchers could not confirm that second-wave clones peaking on day 37 targeted SARS-CoV-2.

This clonotype was counted a few times. The target antigen is unknown. TCRdb analysed the 5' RACE reads with MiXCR anew, one entry per CDR3 protein. The repertoire has 470,000 or so distinct CDR3 sequences, approximately 23% of them found once; the top ten carry approximately 12%. The CDR3 length is 19 residues. The ends lost 5 bases at V and 3 bases at J; junction bases unmatched: 14. Germline V gene data show CDR1 as SGHVS and CDR2 as FQNEAQ. The sequencing sample was made of PBMCs or a T cell subset sorted from them (not recorded which). This rearrangement joins TRBV7-8 to TRBJ2-4, with TRBD2 matching 12 bases. The source of this sequence is an adult woman who had mild COVID-19 (a few samples of this study predate the infection). Cell type and time point are not known. CDR3 coding DNA: TGTGCCAGCAGCCCCCAAAGGACTAGCGGGAAGGACGGCAAAAACATTCAGTACTTC. Its protein product is CASSPQRTSGKDGKNIQYF.